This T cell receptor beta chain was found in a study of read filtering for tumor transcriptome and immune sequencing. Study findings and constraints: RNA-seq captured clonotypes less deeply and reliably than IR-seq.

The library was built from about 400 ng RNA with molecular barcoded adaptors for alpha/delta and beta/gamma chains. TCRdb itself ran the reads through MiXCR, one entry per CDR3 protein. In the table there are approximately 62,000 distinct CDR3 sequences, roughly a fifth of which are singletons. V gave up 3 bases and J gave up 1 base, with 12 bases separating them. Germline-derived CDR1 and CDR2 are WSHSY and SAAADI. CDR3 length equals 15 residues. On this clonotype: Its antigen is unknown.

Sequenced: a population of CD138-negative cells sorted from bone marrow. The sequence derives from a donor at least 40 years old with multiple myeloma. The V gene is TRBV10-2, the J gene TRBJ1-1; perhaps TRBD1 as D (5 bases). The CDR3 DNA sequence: TGCGCCAGCAGTGATGTCTGGGGCGGGAACACTGAAGCTTTCTTT. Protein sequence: CASSDVWGGNTEAFF.